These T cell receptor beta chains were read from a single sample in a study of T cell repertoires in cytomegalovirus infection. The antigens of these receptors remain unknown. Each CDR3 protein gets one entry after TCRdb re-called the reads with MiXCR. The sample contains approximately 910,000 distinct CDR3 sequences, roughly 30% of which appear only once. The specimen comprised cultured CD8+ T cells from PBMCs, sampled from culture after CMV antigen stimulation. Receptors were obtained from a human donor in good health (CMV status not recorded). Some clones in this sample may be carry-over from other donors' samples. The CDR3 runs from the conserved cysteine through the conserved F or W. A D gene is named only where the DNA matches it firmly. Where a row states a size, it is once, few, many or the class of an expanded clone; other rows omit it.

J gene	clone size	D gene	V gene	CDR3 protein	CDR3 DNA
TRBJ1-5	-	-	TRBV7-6	CASSSQGFGQPQHF	TGTGCCAGCAGCTCACAGGGATTTGGTCAGCCCCAGCATTTT
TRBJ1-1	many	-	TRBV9	CASSVGGSTEAFF	TGTGCCAGCAGTGTAGGAGGAAGCACTGAAGCTTTCTTT
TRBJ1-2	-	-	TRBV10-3	CAILRDTANYGYTF	TGTGCCATCCTTCGGGACACAGCTAACTATGGCTACACCTTC
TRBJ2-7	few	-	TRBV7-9	CASSSRGDPYEQYF	TGTGCCAGCAGCTCAAGAGGGGATCCCTACGAGCAGTACTTC
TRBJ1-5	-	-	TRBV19	CASRWREGNQPQHF	TGTGCCAGTAGGTGGAGGGAGGGCAATCAGCCCCAGCATTTT
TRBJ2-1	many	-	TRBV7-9	CASSSGAGNEQFF	TGTGCCAGCAGCTCAGGGGCGGGCAATGAGCAGTTCTTC
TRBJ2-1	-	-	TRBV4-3	CASREGGAQFF	TGCGCCAGCAGGGAAGGGGGGGCACAGTTCTTC
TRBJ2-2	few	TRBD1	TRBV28	CASTKEGQGDTGELFF	TGTGCCAGCACTAAAGAGGGACAGGGTGATACCGGGGAGCTGTTTTTT
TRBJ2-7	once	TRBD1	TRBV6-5	CASSYSGRGFEQYF	TGTGCCAGCAGTTACTCGGGCAGGGGGTTCGAGCAGTACTTC
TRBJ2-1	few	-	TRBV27	CASSLRVRAAYNEQFF	TGTGCCAGCAGTTTACGCGTCAGGGCTGCTTACAATGAGCAGTTCTTC
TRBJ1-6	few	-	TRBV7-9	CASSFSQGATPLHF	TGTGCCAGCAGCTTTAGTCAGGGAGCGACACCCCTCCACTTT
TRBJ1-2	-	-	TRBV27	CVSSTTVNYGYTF	TGTGTCAGCAGTACGACGGTTAACTATGGCTACACCTTC
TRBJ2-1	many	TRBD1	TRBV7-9	CASSLYRGNEQFF	TGTGCCAGCAGCTTGTACAGGGGAAATGAGCAGTTCTTC
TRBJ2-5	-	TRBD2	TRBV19	CASSDRTSGGSETQYF	TGTGCCAGTAGTGACCGGACTAGCGGGGGGTCCGAGACCCAGTACTTC
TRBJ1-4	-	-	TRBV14	CASSQDLQATNEKLFF	TGTGCCAGCAGCCAAGATTTACAGGCAACTAATGAAAAACTGTTTTTT
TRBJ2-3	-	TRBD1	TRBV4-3	CASSQESAGTGVADTQYF	TGCGCCAGCAGCCAAGAGTCCGCCGGGACAGGGGTCGCAGATACGCAGTATTTT
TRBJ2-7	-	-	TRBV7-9	CASPRGSYEQYF	TGTGCCAGCCCGAGAGGGTCCTACGAGCAGTACTTC
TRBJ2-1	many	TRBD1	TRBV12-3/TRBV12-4	CASSSRQGSYNEQFF	TGTGCCAGCAGTTCCCGACAGGGGTCCTACAATGAGCAGTTCTTC
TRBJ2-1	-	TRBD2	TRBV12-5	CASGLRGGDEQFF	TGTGCTAGTGGTTTACGGGGGGGCGATGAGCAGTTCTTC
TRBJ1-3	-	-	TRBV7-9	CASSLAFSGNTIYF	TGTGCCAGCAGCTTGGCATTCTCTGGAAACACCATATATTTT
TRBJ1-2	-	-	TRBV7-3	CASSLNPAPNYGYTF	TGTGCCAGCAGCTTAAATCCCGCCCCTAACTATGGCTACACCTTC
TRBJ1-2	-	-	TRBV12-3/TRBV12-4	CASSSPDTGTHGYTF	TGTGCCAGCAGCTCCCCGGATACCGGGACGCATGGCTACACCTTC
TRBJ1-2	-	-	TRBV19	CASSMAAVGDGYTF	TGTGCCAGTAGTATGGCAGCAGTCGGAGATGGCTACACCTTC
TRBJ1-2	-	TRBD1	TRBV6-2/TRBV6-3	CASRSLHRGANYGYTF	TGTGCCAGCAGGAGCCTTCACAGGGGAGCTAACTATGGCTACACCTTC
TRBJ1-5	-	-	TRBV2	CASSEVAGRSNQPQHF	TGTGCCAGCAGTGAAGTGGCAGGCAGAAGCAATCAGCCCCAGCATTTT
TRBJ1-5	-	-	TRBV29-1	CSVQAGDSNQPQHF	TGCAGCGTCCAGGCCGGGGATAGCAATCAGCCCCAGCATTTT
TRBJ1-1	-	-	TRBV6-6	CASSSFLQGGDEAFF	TGTGCCAGCAGTTCATTCCTACAGGGAGGGGATGAAGCTTTCTTT
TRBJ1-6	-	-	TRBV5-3	CASTTTDYNSPLHF	TGTGCCAGCACCACGACAGATTATAATTCACCCCTCCACTTT
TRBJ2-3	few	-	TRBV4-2	CASSQEGGPDTQYF	TGTGCCAGCAGCCAAGAAGGGGGGCCAGATACGCAGTATTTT
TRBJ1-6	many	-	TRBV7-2	CASSSPDLGNSPLHF	TGTGCCAGCAGCTCCCCGGACTTGGGTAATTCACCCCTCCACTTT
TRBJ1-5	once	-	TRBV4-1	CASSQVPRGPQHF	TGCGCCAGCAGCCAAGTTCCCCGGGGGCCCCAGCATTTT
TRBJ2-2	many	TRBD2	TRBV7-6	CASSWEASGGAHTGELFF	TGTGCCAGCAGCTGGGAAGCTAGCGGGGGGGCCCACACCGGGGAGCTGTTTTTT
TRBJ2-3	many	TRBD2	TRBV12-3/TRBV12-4	CASSVGLAGDTTDTQYF	TGTGCCAGCAGTGTTGGACTAGCGGGGGATACCACAGATACGCAGTATTTT
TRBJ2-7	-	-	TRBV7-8	CASSPEGDSHEQYF	TGTGCCAGCAGCCCCGAAGGGGATTCACACGAGCAGTACTTC
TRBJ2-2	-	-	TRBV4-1	CASRQHTATNTGELFF	TGCGCCAGCAGGCAACACACGGCGACGAACACCGGGGAGCTGTTTTTT
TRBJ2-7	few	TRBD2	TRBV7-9	CASSLDVLAGGYEQYF	TGTGCCAGCAGCTTAGATGTACTAGCGGGGGGCTACGAGCAGTACTTC
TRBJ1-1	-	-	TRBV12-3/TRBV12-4	CASSSRQVAEAFF	TGTGCCAGCAGTTCGCGACAGGTCGCTGAAGCTTTCTTT
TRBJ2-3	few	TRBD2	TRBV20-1	CSARDYISTDTQYF	TGCAGTGCTCGGGACTACATTAGCACAGATACGCAGTATTTT
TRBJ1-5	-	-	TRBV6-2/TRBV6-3	CASSSRIRPQHF	TGTGCCAGCAGTTCCCGCATCAGGCCCCAGCATTTT
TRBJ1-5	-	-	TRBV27	CASSPGGIANQPQHF	TGTGCCAGCAGCCCCGGAGGTATAGCGAATCAGCCCCAGCATTTT
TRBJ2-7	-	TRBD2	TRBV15	CATSSPLSGGAQEQCF	TGTGCCACCAGCAGTCCCCTTAGCGGGGGGGCACAGGAGCAGTGCTTC
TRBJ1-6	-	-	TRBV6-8	CASSYGAVGSPLHF	TGTGCCAGCAGTTACGGCGCGGTTGGTTCACCCCTCCACTTT
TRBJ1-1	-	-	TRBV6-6	CASSYGEGENTEAFF	TGTGCCAGCAGTTACGGTGAAGGGGAGAACACTGAAGCTTTCTTT
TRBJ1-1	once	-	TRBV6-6	CASSYSPGLWTEAFF	TGTGCCAGCAGTTACTCGCCGGGCCTCTGGACTGAAGCTTTCTTT
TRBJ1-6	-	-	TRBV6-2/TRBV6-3	CASSDSTFRTPLQALHF	TGTGCCAGCAGTGACTCGACATTCCGGACCCCTCTTCAAGCCCTCCACTTT
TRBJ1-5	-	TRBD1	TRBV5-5	CASSWGTGGHQPQHF	TGTGCCAGCAGCTGGGGGACAGGGGGCCATCAGCCCCAGCATTTT
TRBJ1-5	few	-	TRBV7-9	CASSSTGGVSAQHF	TGTGCCAGCAGCTCGACAGGAGGGGTATCAGCCCAGCATTTT
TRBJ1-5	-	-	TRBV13	CASSSGPRNQPQHF	TGTGCCAGCAGCTCGGGCCCTAGGAATCAGCCCCAGCATTTT
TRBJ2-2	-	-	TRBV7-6	CASTHPGNTGELFF	TGTGCCAGCACCCATCCCGGAAACACCGGGGAGCTGTTTTTT
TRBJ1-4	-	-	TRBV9	CASSARGHATNEKLFF	TGTGCCAGCAGCGCCAGAGGACACGCAACTAATGAAAAACTGTTTTTT
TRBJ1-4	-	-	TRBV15	CATSRDRGTNEKLFF	TGTGCCACCAGCAGAGACAGGGGTACTAATGAAAAACTGTTTTTT
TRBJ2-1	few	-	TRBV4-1	CASSQDGLHNEQFF	TGCGCCAGCAGCCAAGATGGACTCCACAATGAGCAGTTCTTC
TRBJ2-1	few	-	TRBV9	CASSLHVTSRPPNEQFF	TGTGCCAGCAGCCTCCACGTTACTAGCCGGCCGCCAAATGAGCAGTTCTTC
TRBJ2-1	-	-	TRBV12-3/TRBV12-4	CASSLQGRGYNEQFF	TGTGCCAGCAGTTTACAGGGGCGGGGGTACAATGAGCAGTTCTTC
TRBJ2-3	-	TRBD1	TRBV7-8	CASSLPGTSLRGPGTDTQYF	TGTGCCAGCAGCTTACCAGGGACATCCCTGAGGGGGCCGGGAACAGATACGCAGTATTTT
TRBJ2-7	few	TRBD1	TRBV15	CATSFGTGNYEQYF	TGTGCCACCAGTTTCGGGACAGGTAACTACGAGCAGTACTTC
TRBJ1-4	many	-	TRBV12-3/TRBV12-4	CASSLEGYNEKLFF	TGTGCCAGCAGTTTAGAGGGATATAATGAAAAACTGTTTTTT